These 12 T cell receptor beta chains were all obtained from the same sample, sequenced in a study of T cell responses to AZD1222 COVID-19 vaccine. TCRdb keeps only in-frame clones here, not all; method: immunoSEQ multiplex PCR. The sample consists of 100,000 to 150,000 clones, about 86% of them appearing once. This specimen was peripheral blood, taken on day 0 of AZD1222 vaccination. These TCRs come from an adult in good health.

This chain links TRBV5-4 with TRBJ2-7; tentatively, D is TRBD1 (5 bases). V gave up 3 bases and J gave up 3 bases, with 16 bases separating them. CDR1 is SGHNT, CDR2 YYREEE, per germline (reference sequence). The CDR3 has 15 residues. The CDR3 region has the DNA TGTGCCAGCAGCTCCGATTTGACAGATATCTACGAGCAGTACTTC. It codes for CASSSDLTDIYEQYF. Supplemented by reference TRBV5-4 and TRBJ2-7, the full variable domain reads ETGVTQSPTHLIKTRGQQVTLRCSSQSGHNTVSWYQQALGQGPQFIFQYYREEENGRGNFPPRFSGLQFPNYSSELNVNALELDDSALYLCASSSDLTDIYEQYFGPGTRLTVT.

J is TRBJ1-4 and V is TRBV28, with 9 bases lining up with TRBD1. The CDR3 sequence is 15 residues long. Per the germline V gene, CDR1 is MDHEN and CDR2 is SYDVKM. The V and J ends lost 3 bases and 7 bases, in that order; junction bases with no gene match: 6. CDR3 amino acids: CASSFTGTGFEKLFF. In DNA form, the CDR3 reads TGTGCCAGCAGTTTCACCGGGACAGGGTTTGAAAAACTGTTTTTT.

The rearrangement joins TRBV6-2 or TRBV6-3 to TRBJ1-5; no firm D call. V was pared by 0 bases and J by 7 bases, with 4 bases between. The CDR3 has 12 residues. CDR1 is MNHEY and CDR2 is SVGEGT in the germline V gene. The CDR3 loop is CASSYSTQPQHF. The CDR3 nucleotides are TGTGCCAGCAGTTACTCCACCCAGCCCCAGCATTTT.

The gene calls are TRBV13 and TRBJ1-2; 10 bases align to TRBD1. The CDR3 length is 14 residues. Germline CDR1 is PRHDT and CDR2 is FYEKMQ (reference sequence). V dropped 5 bases and J dropped 7; count of bases not matched to a gene: 7. DNA of the CDR3: TGTGCCAGCAGCGCCCGACAGGGGGCGGGTGGCTACACCTTC. Its translation: CASSARQGAGGYTF.

V usage is TRBV4-3 and J usage is TRBJ2-1; 12 bases agree with TRBD2. Per the germline V gene, CDR1 is LGHNA and CDR2 is YSLEER. This CDR3 is 17 amino acids long. With 4 bases clipped from V and 7 bases from J, the junction kept 11 bases outside the gene matches. CDR3 DNA sequence: TGCGCCAGCAGCCTTCGGACTAGCGGGGCAGTGGGTAATGAGCAGTTCTTC. It translates to CASSLRTSGAVGNEQFF.

A single count supports this clone. The chain uses TRBV9 and TRBJ2-3; the D is unclear. Germline CDR1 reads SGDLS; CDR2 reads YYNGEE. The CDR3 totals 13 residues. The ends were cut back, 0 bases at V and 4 bases at J, with 6 bases in the middle. CDR3 coding DNA: TGTGCCAGCAGCGTAGCAGCCGCAGATACGCAGTATTTT. This sequence encodes CASSVAAADTQYF. Complete variable domain (other parts from reference TRBV9 and TRBJ2-3): DSGVTQTPKHLITATGQRVTLRCSPRSGDLSVYWYQQSLDQGLQFLIQYYNGEERAKGNILERFSAQQFPDLHSELNLSSLELGDSALYFCASSVAAADTQYFGPGTRLTVL.

This clone was recorded only once. The rearrangement joins TRBV4-3 to TRBJ2-5; 7 nucleotides match TRBD1. There are 15 residues in the CDR3. V lost 1 base to trimming and J lost 5 bases; unmatched junction nucleotides: 7. Germline CDR1 and CDR2: LGHNA and YSLEER. The CDR3 reads CASSQGQGDVETQYF. The CDR3 coding sequence is TGCGCCAGCAGCCAAGGACAGGGCGACGTGGAGACCCAGTACTTC.

This clone has just one count. This chain connects TRBV19 to TRBJ1-5, with 8 bases lining up with TRBD1. The CDR3 loop spans 16 amino acids. Germline V gene lookup returns CDR1 LNHDA and CDR2 SQIVND (reference sequence). V trimming: 1 base; J trimming: 4 bases; junction bases outside the gene matches: 6. The chain's CDR3 is CASSIGTGGPNQPQHF. CDR3 coding DNA: TGTGCCAGTAGTATAGGTACAGGGGGACCAAATCAGCCCCAGCATTTT.

This sequence joins TRBV9 and TRBJ2-7; D is possibly TRBD1 or TRBD2 (5 bases each). Trimming left V 0 bases short and J 6 bases short, with 10 bases between. Germline lookup yields CDR1 SGDLS and CDR2 YYNGEE. This CDR3 is built from 13 residues. The CDR3 DNA reads as TGTGCCAGCAGCGTAGGGCCGGGGACCGAGCAGTACTTC. Protein sequence: CASSVGPGTEQYF.

The chain links TRBV29-1 to TRBJ2-7; TRBD1 agrees at 7 bases. Germline CDR1 SQVTM, CDR2 ANQGSEA. The V segment lost 5 bases and the J segment 0 bases; nucleotides outside the gene matches: 4. The CDR3 is 13 amino acids. CDR3 amino acids: CSVRQGFSYEQYF. The CDR3, as DNA: TGCAGCGTTCGACAGGGATTCTCCTACGAGCAGTACTTC.

The CDR3 DNA sequence: TGTGCCAGCAGCTTAGAGGTGGCGGGGACCCAGTACTTC. This gives the protein CASSLEVAGTQYF. The chain recombines TRBV11-2 with TRBJ2-5, with D possibly matching TRBD2 (5 bases). V was cut by 0 bases and J by 7 bases, with 9 bases left in between. Germline CDR1 and CDR2: SGHAT and FQNNGV. The CDR3 runs to 13 residues.

The chain combines TRBV30 with TRBJ1-6; 10 bases are shared with TRBD1. The CDR3 extends over 13 amino acids. Germline V gives CDR1 GTSNPN, CDR2 SVGIG (reference sequence). The V segment lost 4 bases and the J segment 10 bases; nucleotides outside the gene matches: 4. This CDR3 is CAWTGQGKSPLHF. The CDR3, as DNA: TGTGCCTGGACGGGACAGGGGAAATCACCCCTCCACTTT.